This T cell receptor (beta chain) originates from a study of T cell changes during pregnancy in multiple sclerosis. Generated by immunoSEQ multiplex PCR, the TCRdb table keeps only in-frame clones and is missing some. The sample shows 48,000 or so clones, 80% to 95% of them seen only once. The sequenced sample was CD4+ T cells from peripheral blood mononuclear cells, obtained in the second trimester of pregnancy. The source of this sequence is a female donor in good health, enrolled as a control in a pregnancy study.

The CDR3 nucleotides are TGTGCCAGCAAGGCCGGGGATAACTATGGCTACACCTTC. It specifies CASKAGDNYGYTF. The chain has TRBV2 and TRBJ1-2; no definite D call. The V gene lost 7 bases and the J gene lost 1 base, with 10 bases spanning the gap. Germline lookup yields CDR1 SNHLY and CDR2 FYNNEI. CDR3 length equals 13 residues.